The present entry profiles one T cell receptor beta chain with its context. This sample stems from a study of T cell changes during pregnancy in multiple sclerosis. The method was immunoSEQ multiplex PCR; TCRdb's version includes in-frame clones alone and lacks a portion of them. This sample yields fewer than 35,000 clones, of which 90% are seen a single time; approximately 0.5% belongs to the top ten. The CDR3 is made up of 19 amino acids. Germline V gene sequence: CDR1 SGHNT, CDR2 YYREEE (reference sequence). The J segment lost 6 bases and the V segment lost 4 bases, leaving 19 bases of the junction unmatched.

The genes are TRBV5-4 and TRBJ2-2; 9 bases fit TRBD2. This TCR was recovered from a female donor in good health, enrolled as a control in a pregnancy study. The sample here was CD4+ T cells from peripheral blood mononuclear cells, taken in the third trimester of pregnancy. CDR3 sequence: CASSPGGGTSSRNAGELFF. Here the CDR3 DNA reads TGTGCCAGCAGCCCCGGTGGCGGGACTAGCTCAAGAAACGCCGGGGAGCTGTTTTTT. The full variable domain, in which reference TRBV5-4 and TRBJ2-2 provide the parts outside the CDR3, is ETGVTQSPTHLIKTRGQQVTLRCSSQSGHNTVSWYQQALGQGPQFIFQYYREEENGRGNFPPRFSGLQFPNYSSELNVNALELDDSALYLCASSPGGGTSSRNAGELFFGEGSRLTVL.